Listed here are 14 T cell receptor beta chains from one sample, sequenced in a study of response to subunit inactivated influenza vaccine. TCRdb recomputed calls from the RT-PCR reads with MiXCR, one row per CDR3 protein. The table shows about 700,000 distinct CDR3 sequences, with 15% to 18% occurring only once. The sample in question was PBMCs from blood, obtained 11 to 12 days after vaccination. These receptors all stem from a man aged 45-65 years who received an inactivated influenza vaccine.

This chain joins TRBV27 and TRBJ2-1; 12 positions match TRBD1. This CDR3 comprises 16 residues. The J segment lost 4 bases and the V segment lost 5 bases, leaving 6 bases of the junction unmatched. Germline V gene lookup returns CDR1 MNHEY and CDR2 SMNVEV (reference sequence). The CDR3 DNA follows: TGTGCCAGCAGTGCCGGGACAGGGGGCTGGTACAATGAGCAGTTCTTC. Protein sequence: CASSAGTGGWYNEQFF.

This clonotype was detected only a few times. This chain connects TRBV6-1 to TRBJ1-3; 9 positions agree with TRBD1. Germline loops: CDR1 MNHNS, CDR2 SASEGT. This CDR3 is built from 15 residues. Trimming took 4 bases from V and 7 from J; bases not matched to a gene: 8. CDR3 region: CASSARGQGGNTIYF. Written as DNA, the CDR3 is TGTGCCAGCAGTGCCCGGGGACAGGGTGGGAACACCATATATTTT.

This clonotype was counted between two and nine times. This chain joins TRBV5-5 and TRBJ1-1; 7 nucleotides match TRBD1. The length of the CDR3 is 18 residues. Germline-derived CDR1 and CDR2 are SGHKS and YYEKEE (reference sequence). V was pared by 2 bases and J by 5 bases, with 18 bases of the junction left unmatched. The CDR3 loop is CASSLRLWTGYGGTEAFF. CDR3 sequence (DNA): TGTGCCAGCAGCTTAAGATTGTGGACAGGATACGGGGGAACTGAAGCTTTCTTT.

A note on this clonotype: An end of the junction does not agree with germline; a read error may underlie this. The V and J genes are TRBV28 and TRBJ1-2; D unclear. Germline V gene lookup returns CDR1 MDHEN and CDR2 SYDVKM. The CDR3 runs to 12 residues. In nucleotides, the CDR3 is TGTGCCAGCAGTTTTGGAAGTTATGCCTACACCTTC. Its translation is CASSFGSYAYTF.

This clonotype was observed a few times. The chain links TRBV7-9 to TRBJ2-3; D remains ambiguous. Per germline, CDR1 SEHNR and CDR2 FQNEAQ (reference sequence). The CDR3 is made up of 16 amino acids. Trimming pared 2 bases from V and 4 bases from J, leaving 16 bases between. This CDR3 reads CASSLLGVYVSDTQYF. The CDR3 nucleotides are TGTGCCAGCAGCTTACTTGGGGTGTACGTTTCAGATACGCAGTATTTT.

The chain uses TRBV20-1 and TRBJ2-5; D call uncertain. CDR1 and CDR2 (germline): DFQATT, SNEGSKA (reference sequence). V was clipped by 3 bases and J by 4 bases, with 12 bases between them. The CDR3 contains 13 residues. CDR3 amino acids: CSASSWVPETQYF. The DNA of the CDR3 is TGCAGTGCTAGTAGTTGGGTCCCAGAGACCCAGTACTTC.

The chain couples TRBV5-1 to TRBJ2-3; D gene unclear. Germline CDR1 and CDR2: SGHRS and YFSETQ. The CDR3 runs 15 residues. V lost 0 bases and J 0 bases, leaving 8 bases between the germline ends. CDR3 sequence: CASSLENYSTDTQYF. Here the CDR3 DNA reads TGCGCCAGCAGCTTGGAAAACTATAGCACAGATACGCAGTATTTT.

The chain combines TRBV6-6 with TRBJ2-7; possible D gene TRBD2, 5 bases. Germline V gene sequence: CDR1 MNHNY, CDR2 SVGAGI (reference sequence). The CDR3 runs 12 residues. Deletions cut 6 bases from V and 5 bases from J, with 11 bases between. The chain's CDR3 is CASSVGGHEQYF. The CDR3 DNA follows: TGTGCCAGCAGCGTTGGAGGACACGAGCAGTACTTC.

J is TRBJ2-1 and V is TRBV2; 7 positions agree with TRBD2. J gave up 2 bases and V 0 bases, and 7 bases lay outside the gene matches. Germline V gene data show CDR1 as SNHLY and CDR2 as FYNNEI. The length of the CDR3 is 17 residues. In DNA form, the CDR3 reads TGTGCCAGCAGTGAAGCGGTTGGGGGGAGGGCCTACAATGAGCAGTTCTTC. It translates to CASSEAVGGRAYNEQFF.

This clonotype has a handful of counts. V gene TRBV10-2 combines with J gene TRBJ2-7; a possible D gene is TRBD2 (5 bases). Between the trimmed V and J ends, which lost 3 bases and 3 bases, there was a span of 6 bases. Germline CDR1 reads WSHSY; CDR2 reads SAAADI. This CDR3 has 12 amino acids. The CDR3 sequence: CASSDGNYEQYF. In nucleotides, the CDR3 is TGCGCCAGCAGTGACGGGAACTACGAGCAGTACTTC.

This clonotype has more than one count but fewer than ten. The chain combines TRBV7-9 with TRBJ2-3; D not certain. V dropped 7 bases and J dropped 2 bases, with 7 bases sitting between them. This CDR3 contains 12 residues. Germline V gene data show CDR1 as SEHNR and CDR2 as FQNEAQ (reference sequence). The CDR3 sequence is CASNQITDTQYF. The CDR3 nucleotides read TGTGCCAGCAACCAGATCACAGATACGCAGTATTTT.

V gene TRBV12-3 or TRBV12-4 combines with J gene TRBJ2-7; TRBD1 might be the D (5 bases). The CDR3 runs 17 residues. V was cut by 0 bases and J by 3 bases, with 18 bases left in between. This CDR3 is CASSLARADRALYEQYF. The CDR3 nucleotides read TGTGCCAGCAGTTTAGCGCGAGCCGACAGAGCCCTCTACGAGCAGTACTTC.

V gene TRBV28 combines with J gene TRBJ2-1; the D gene is possibly TRBD2 (5 bases). This CDR3 spans 13 amino acids. The germline gives CDR1 MDHEN, CDR2 SYDVKM. V was trimmed by 6 bases and J by 16 bases, leaving 22 bases between them. The DNA for the CDR3 is TGTGCCAGCAGCCTCTCCGCCCGACCGGGGAATTTCTTC. This gives the protein CASSLSARPGNFF.

The chain carries TRBV19 and TRBJ1-1, with TRBD1 matching 7 bases. V dropped 6 bases and J dropped 3; count of bases not matched to a gene: 4. CDR3 length: 13 residues. Germline loops: CDR1 LNHDA, CDR2 SQIVND (reference sequence). CDR3 region: CASRPGGHTEAFF. CDR3 DNA: TGTGCCAGTAGACCAGGGGGGCACACTGAAGCTTTCTTT.